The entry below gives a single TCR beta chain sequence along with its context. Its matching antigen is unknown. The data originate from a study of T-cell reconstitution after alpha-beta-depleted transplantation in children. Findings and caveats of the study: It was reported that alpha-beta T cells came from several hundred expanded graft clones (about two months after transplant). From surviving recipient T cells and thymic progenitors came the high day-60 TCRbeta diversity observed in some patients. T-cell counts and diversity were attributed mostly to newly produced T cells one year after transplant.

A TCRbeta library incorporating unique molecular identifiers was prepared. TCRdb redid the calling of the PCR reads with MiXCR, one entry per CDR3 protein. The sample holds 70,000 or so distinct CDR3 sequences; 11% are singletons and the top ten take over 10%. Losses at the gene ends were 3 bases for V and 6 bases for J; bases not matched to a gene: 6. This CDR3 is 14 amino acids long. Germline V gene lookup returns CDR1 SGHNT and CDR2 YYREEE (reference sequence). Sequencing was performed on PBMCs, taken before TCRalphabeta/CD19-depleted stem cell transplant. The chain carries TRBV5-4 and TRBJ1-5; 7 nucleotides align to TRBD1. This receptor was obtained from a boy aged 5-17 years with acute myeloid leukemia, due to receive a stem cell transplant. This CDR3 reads CASSSDRVGQPQHF. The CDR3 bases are TGTGCCAGCAGCTCTGACAGGGTTGGTCAGCCCCAGCATTTT.